A selection of T cell receptor beta chains follows, all from one sample in a study of T cell changes during pregnancy in multiple sclerosis. Produced via immunoSEQ multiplex PCR; TCRdb's table is partial and in-frame only. The sample includes roughly 110,000 clones, 85% to 95% of them seen just once. The sample was peripheral blood, taken after pregnancy. The receptors were gathered from a female donor with multiple sclerosis, enrolled in a pregnancy study. Both conserved end residues are part of each CDR3. A D gene is named only where the DNA matches it firmly.

CDR3nt: TGTGCCAGCAGCCCCCGGGACAGCTTGACTGAAGCTTTCTTT; CDR3aa: CASSPRDSLTEAFF; j_gene: TRBJ1-1; d_gene: TRBD1; v_gene: TRBV5-4
CDR3nt: TGTGCCAGCAGCCAAGCGGGGGATGGCACAGATACGCAGTATTTT; CDR3aa: CASSQAGDGTDTQYF; j_gene: TRBJ2-3; d_gene: TRBD2; v_gene: TRBV7-2
CDR3nt: TGTGCCAGCAGCCCAGGGGGTCGACGAGAAAAACTGTTTTTT; CDR3aa: CASSPGGRREKLFF; j_gene: TRBJ1-4; d_gene: TRBD1; v_gene: TRBV6-1
CDR3nt: TGTGCCAGCAGCCTCGGAGGGAACGAGCAGTACTTC; CDR3aa: CASSLGGNEQYF; j_gene: TRBJ2-7; d_gene: NA; v_gene: TRBV13
CDR3nt: TGTGCCAGCAGCCAGGTGGGGACAGGGGGCTACACCTTC; CDR3aa: CASSQVGTGGYTF; j_gene: TRBJ1-2; d_gene: TRBD1; v_gene: TRBV5-4
CDR3nt: TGTGCCAGCAGCTTAGCGGGGAGCTACGAGCAGTACTTC; CDR3aa: CASSLAGSYEQYF; j_gene: TRBJ2-7; d_gene: NA; v_gene: TRBV7-2
CDR3nt: TGCGCCAGCAGTGATAGCGGGGGGCCTAGCTCCTACGAGCAGTACTTC; CDR3aa: CASSDSGGPSSYEQYF; j_gene: TRBJ2-7; d_gene: TRBD2; v_gene: TRBV5-1
CDR3nt: TGTGCCAGCAGTACCCAAATCGGAACGGGGGGCTATGAGCAGTTCTTC; CDR3aa: CASSTQIGTGGYEQFF; j_gene: TRBJ2-1; d_gene: NA; v_gene: TRBV27
CDR3nt: TGTGCCAGCAGTGAAGCGCTTCTTTTTGGGACAGAAAGCTCTGGGGCCAACGTCCTGACTTTC; CDR3aa: CASSEALLFGTESSGANVLTF; j_gene: TRBJ2-6; d_gene: TRBD1; v_gene: TRBV2
CDR3nt: TGTGCCAGCATCTCACAGAACACCGGGGAGCTGTTTTTT; CDR3aa: CASISQNTGELFF; j_gene: TRBJ2-2; d_gene: NA; v_gene: TRBV6-6
CDR3nt: TGCAGCGTTGAAGAGGGCCGCAACACTGAAGCTTTCTTT; CDR3aa: CSVEEGRNTEAFF; j_gene: TRBJ1-1; d_gene: NA; v_gene: TRBV29-1
CDR3nt: TGTGCCAGCAGCTTAGAAGGGGTTAATTCACCCCTCCACTTT; CDR3aa: CASSLEGVNSPLHF; j_gene: TRBJ1-6; d_gene: NA; v_gene: TRBV13